This T cell receptor beta chain was sequenced for a study of OX40 agonist ivuxolimab in advanced cancers. Overall study context: Patients received ivuxolimab, an intravenous treatment, every 2 weeks at 0.01 to 10 mg/kg.

Produced via immunoSEQ multiplex PCR; TCRdb's table is partial and in-frame only. The sample holds roughly 30,000 clones, roughly 87% seen once. The clonotype comes from an adult with an advanced solid tumor such as melanoma, head and neck, liver or kidney cancer. Sample: CD4+ or CD8+ T cells sorted from blood, taken in a trial of the OX40 agonist ivuxolimab.

The CDR3 region has the DNA TGTGCCAGCCACTTACAGGGTAACACCGGGGAGCTGTTTTTT. It yields the protein CASHLQGNTGELFF. V gene TRBV27 combines with J gene TRBJ2-2; possible D gene TRBD1, 6 bases. V shed 8 bases and J shed 2 bases, with 12 bases lying between them. CDR1 is MNHEY and CDR2 is SMNVEV in the germline V gene (reference sequence). CDR3 length: 14 amino acids.